This T cell receptor (beta chain) is from a study of blood T cell repertoires in COVID-19. The wider study: The United States, Italy and Spain provided the acute and convalescent COVID-19 samples.

Germline assignment: CDR1 MNHEY and CDR2 SVGAGI. V dropped 6 bases and J dropped 7 bases, with 18 bases sitting between them. This CDR3 contains 14 residues. Donors were grouped by their self-reported clinical history. Sequencing used immunoSEQ multiplex PCR; TCRdb keeps in-frame clones, though not all of them. The sample has over 250,000 clones, more than 75% seen once. The clonotype was recovered from a woman aged 25 to 45 who had recovered from COVID-19. The sequencing input was PBMCs or T cells enriched from blood (not recorded which). The chain joins TRBV6-5 to TRBJ1-2, with unresolved D. This chain's CDR3 is CASSSLPVTRGYTF. In DNA form, the CDR3 reads TGTGCCAGCAGCTCACTTCCCGTAACTCGTGGCTACACCTTC.